Described below is a single T cell receptor (beta chain) sequence and its context. This CDR3 has 14 residues. V was trimmed by 3 bases and J by 4 bases, leaving 10 bases between them. Germline V gene data show CDR1 as SEHNR and CDR2 as FQNEAQ (reference sequence). The source of the sample is a study of blood T cell repertoires in COVID-19. Background on the study: Spain, Italy and the United States supplied samples that represented acute and convalescent COVID-19. PBMCs, B-cell-depleted T cells, or T cells provided the cDNA or gDNA that made up the material.

In the source study's methods: Estimated nucleated cell counts came from reference gene primer amplification. Profiling relied on immunoSEQ multiplex PCR, and the TCRdb table lists in-frame clones only, not all of them. D and trimming were read from the DNA, whereas the V and J calls and clone size are those reported in that table. The table records over 150,000 clones, roughly 85% of them present only once. This TCR came from a woman aged 55-75 years with COVID-19, enrolled during active disease. The gene calls are TRBV7-9 and TRBJ1-3, with D uncertain. Sequenced sample: peripheral blood. The CDR3 is CASSFSAGGNTIYF. CDR3 coding DNA: TGTGCCAGCAGCTTTTCTGCTGGCGGAAACACCATATATTTT.